A selection of T cell receptor beta chains follows, all from one sample in a study of cytomegalovirus exposure and HLA in healthy donors. The method was immunoSEQ multiplex PCR; TCRdb's version includes in-frame clones alone and lacks a portion of them. Of about 89,000 clones in the sample, around 77% were seen once. The sample consisted of PBMCs. Every receptor here comes from a man in his thirties or forties in good health and CMV-seronegative. Both conserved end residues are part of each CDR3. The D gene is left open where the match is weak. Expanded clones get a size class; other rows say once, few or many, or leave the size out.

j_gene: TRBJ2-2; v_gene: TRBV4-2; abundance: .; d_gene: TRBD2; CDR3nt: TGTGCCAGCAGCCAAGCTAGCGGGGTTGGAGCCGGGGAGCTGTTTTTT; CDR3aa: CASSQASGVGAGELFF
j_gene: TRBJ1-2; v_gene: TRBV18; abundance: .; d_gene: TRBD1; CDR3nt: TGTGCCAGCTCACCACCGGGACAGGGGTTTTCCCCGATGTGGGGCTACACCTTC; CDR3aa: CASSPPGQGFSPMWGYTF
j_gene: TRBJ2-3; v_gene: TRBV2; abundance: .; d_gene: TRBD2; CDR3nt: TGTGCCAGCACCCGGACTAGTTCCGCAGATACGCAGTATTTT; CDR3aa: CASTRTSSADTQYF
j_gene: TRBJ1-2; v_gene: TRBV5-1; abundance: .; d_gene: .; CDR3nt: TGCGCCAGCAGATTGGGGGCCCTCTCCTATGGCTACACCTTC; CDR3aa: CASRLGALSYGYTF
j_gene: TRBJ2-1; v_gene: TRBV10-1; abundance: few; d_gene: .; CDR3nt: TGCGCCAGCAGTGAACAGGCCTCCTACAATGAGCAGTTCTTC; CDR3aa: CASSEQASYNEQFF
j_gene: TRBJ1-5; v_gene: TRBV28; abundance: few; d_gene: TRBD1; CDR3nt: TGTGCCAGCAGCATCGGACAGGGACATCAGCCCCAGCATTTT; CDR3aa: CASSIGQGHQPQHF
j_gene: TRBJ1-1; v_gene: TRBV14; abundance: few; d_gene: .; CDR3nt: TGTGCCAGCAGCCAAGATGCGGGGGGGGCTTTCTTT; CDR3aa: CASSQDAGGAFF
j_gene: TRBJ1-1; v_gene: TRBV2; abundance: .; d_gene: .; CDR3nt: TGTGCCAGCGCCGAGGGACACCTGAACACTGAAGCTTTCTTT; CDR3aa: CASAEGHLNTEAFF
j_gene: TRBJ2-5; v_gene: TRBV7-9; abundance: .; d_gene: TRBD2; CDR3nt: TGTGCCAGCAGCTTAGTCGGTAGCGGGAGGGGAGAGACCCAGTACTTC; CDR3aa: CASSLVGSGRGETQYF
j_gene: TRBJ2-3; v_gene: TRBV6-1; abundance: .; d_gene: TRBD1; CDR3nt: TGTGCCAGCAGTGGATTGGGACAGACCCCAAGCACAGATACGCAGTATTTT; CDR3aa: CASSGLGQTPSTDTQYF
j_gene: TRBJ2-2; v_gene: TRBV28; abundance: .; d_gene: TRBD1; CDR3nt: TGTGCCAGCAGATACAGGGGGGCCGGGGAGCTGTTTTTT; CDR3aa: CASRYRGAGELFF
j_gene: TRBJ2-6; v_gene: TRBV4-3; abundance: .; d_gene: .; CDR3nt: TGCGCCAGCAGCCAAGCCCCTGGGGGGGCCTTGTTTACGGCTGGGGCCAACGTCCTGACTTTC; CDR3aa: CASSQAPGGALFTAGANVLTF
j_gene: TRBJ2-7; v_gene: TRBV18; abundance: .; d_gene: TRBD1; CDR3nt: TGTGCCAGCTCCCTGACAGGGGGGAGCTACGAGCAGTACTTC; CDR3aa: CASSLTGGSYEQYF
j_gene: TRBJ2-7; v_gene: TRBV7-9; abundance: .; d_gene: TRBD2; CDR3nt: TGTTCCAGCAGCTTATTCCCCTCCGGGACTAGCAGCTACGAGCAGTACTTC; CDR3aa: CSSSLFPSGTSSYEQYF
j_gene: TRBJ1-2; v_gene: TRBV6-1; abundance: .; d_gene: .; CDR3nt: TGTGCCAGCAGGGAAACCGGGACATCTTCTAACTATGGCTACACCTTC; CDR3aa: CASRETGTSSNYGYTF
j_gene: TRBJ1-1; v_gene: TRBV19; abundance: .; d_gene: .; CDR3nt: TGTGCCAGTAGTATCGACAACACGAACACTGAAGCTTTCTTT; CDR3aa: CASSIDNTNTEAFF
j_gene: TRBJ1-2; v_gene: TRBV28; abundance: .; d_gene: TRBD1; CDR3nt: TGTGCCAGCAGTAACTACAGGGGGCCTTCTACCCCAATTTTC; CDR3aa: CASSNYRGPSTPIF
j_gene: TRBJ1-1; v_gene: TRBV6-5; abundance: .; d_gene: TRBD1; CDR3nt: TGTGCCAGCAGGGGACAGGGCATCGCGAACACTGAAGCTTTCTTT; CDR3aa: CASRGQGIANTEAFF
j_gene: TRBJ2-3; v_gene: TRBV5-6; abundance: .; d_gene: .; CDR3nt: TGTGCCAGCAGCTTGGGAGGTCCAGATACGCAGTATTTT; CDR3aa: CASSLGGPDTQYF
j_gene: TRBJ2-3; v_gene: TRBV19; abundance: .; d_gene: .; CDR3nt: TGTGCCAGTAGTATAGATTTTCAGTACCCCCCGTTGGATACGCAGTATTTT; CDR3aa: CASSIDFQYPPLDTQYF
j_gene: TRBJ2-7; v_gene: TRBV5-5; abundance: .; d_gene: .; CDR3nt: TGTGCCAGCAGCTTGGGGGGGTTGGGGGGAACCTACGAGCAGTACTTC; CDR3aa: CASSLGGLGGTYEQYF
j_gene: TRBJ2-2; v_gene: TRBV5-1; abundance: once; d_gene: .; CDR3nt: TGCGCCAGCAGCAGGGCGGGAAACACCGGGGAGCTGTTTTTT; CDR3aa: CASSRAGNTGELFF
j_gene: TRBJ2-7; v_gene: TRBV4-2; abundance: .; d_gene: .; CDR3nt: TGTGCCAGCAGCCAAGGCTATCTCTCCTACGAGCAGTACTTC; CDR3aa: CASSQGYLSYEQYF
j_gene: TRBJ2-5; v_gene: TRBV29-1; abundance: .; d_gene: TRBD2; CDR3nt: TGCAGCGTTGAAGAGATAGGGCGGGGGGTACCCAGGGGGACCCAGTACTTC; CDR3aa: CSVEEIGRGVPRGTQYF
j_gene: TRBJ2-3; v_gene: TRBV5-1; abundance: .; d_gene: .; CDR3nt: TGCGCCAGCAAAATACTCGGCACAGATACGCAGTATTTT; CDR3aa: CASKILGTDTQYF
j_gene: TRBJ1-2; v_gene: TRBV27; abundance: once; d_gene: .; CDR3nt: TGTGCCAGCAGTCCCTCTGGTTCACTTTTTCATGAGGATGGCTACACCTTC; CDR3aa: CASSPSGSLFHEDGYTF
j_gene: TRBJ1-6; v_gene: TRBV28; abundance: .; d_gene: TRBD1; CDR3nt: TGTGCCAGCACCCCAGGGGGTGTTCTCTATAATTCACCCCTCCACTTT; CDR3aa: CASTPGGVLYNSPLHF
j_gene: TRBJ1-5; v_gene: TRBV27; abundance: .; d_gene: TRBD1; CDR3nt: TGTGCCAGCAGTGAACAGGGGAACAATCAGCCCCAGCATTTT; CDR3aa: CASSEQGNNQPQHF
j_gene: TRBJ2-6; v_gene: TRBV18; abundance: .; d_gene: .; CDR3nt: TGTGCCAGCTCACCAATGGAGGTACCAGGAGTCTCTGGGGCCAACGTCCTGACTTTC; CDR3aa: CASSPMEVPGVSGANVLTF
j_gene: TRBJ1-2; v_gene: TRBV12-1; abundance: few; d_gene: .; CDR3nt: TGTGCCAGCAGCCCAGGACAGGGGGGTATGGGCTACACCTTC; CDR3aa: CASSPGQGGMGYTF
j_gene: TRBJ2-7; v_gene: TRBV6-4; abundance: .; d_gene: .; CDR3nt: TGTGCCAGCAGTGCCGCAATAGGGGGAGGGCACGAGCAGTACTTC; CDR3aa: CASSAAIGGGHEQYF
j_gene: TRBJ2-5; v_gene: TRBV7-9; abundance: .; d_gene: .; CDR3nt: TGTGCCAGCAGCTTAATAGGGGGCCAAGAGACCCAGTACTTC; CDR3aa: CASSLIGGQETQYF
j_gene: TRBJ2-7; v_gene: TRBV28; abundance: few; d_gene: TRBD1; CDR3nt: TGTGCCACCATTCCCGGGACAGGGTTCTACGAGCAGTACTTC; CDR3aa: CATIPGTGFYEQYF
j_gene: TRBJ2-7; v_gene: TRBV7-2; abundance: .; d_gene: TRBD1; CDR3nt: TGTGCCAGCAGCACAGGACAGGGTGGAGGATACGAGCAGTACTTC; CDR3aa: CASSTGQGGGYEQYF
j_gene: TRBJ2-3; v_gene: TRBV10-3; abundance: .; d_gene: TRBD2; CDR3nt: TGTGCCATCTCCCTAGCGGCTAGCACAGATACGCAGTATTTT; CDR3aa: CAISLAASTDTQYF
j_gene: TRBJ2-3; v_gene: TRBV6-4; abundance: few; d_gene: TRBD2; CDR3nt: TGTGCCAGCAGTCGGACTAGCGGGAGCACAGATACGCAGTATTTT; CDR3aa: CASSRTSGSTDTQYF
j_gene: TRBJ1-3; v_gene: TRBV5-1; abundance: .; d_gene: .; CDR3nt: TGCGCCAGCAGCTTGGCCCCTTTCGGAGCAGGGGATGGAAACACCATATATTTT; CDR3aa: CASSLAPFGAGDGNTIYF
j_gene: TRBJ2-2; v_gene: TRBV4-1; abundance: once; d_gene: .; CDR3nt: TGCGCCAGCAGCCAGTCAGCGAACACCGGGGAGCTGTTTTTT; CDR3aa: CASSQSANTGELFF
j_gene: TRBJ2-2; v_gene: TRBV19; abundance: .; d_gene: .; CDR3nt: TGTGCCAGTCGGGACACTAACACCGGGGAGCTGTTTTTT; CDR3aa: CASRDTNTGELFF
j_gene: TRBJ1-1; v_gene: TRBV28; abundance: .; d_gene: TRBD1; CDR3nt: TGTGCCACGGACCGGGACAGGGGATATTCTGAAGCTTTCTTT; CDR3aa: CATDRDRGYSEAFF
j_gene: TRBJ1-6; v_gene: TRBV11-2; abundance: .; d_gene: .; CDR3nt: TGTGCCAGCAGCTTAACGGCCGGGTCACGAGGTTCACCCCTCCACTTT; CDR3aa: CASSLTAGSRGSPLHF
j_gene: TRBJ2-2; v_gene: TRBV6-5; abundance: .; d_gene: .; CDR3nt: TGTGCCAGCAGTTACTCCCCCGGGTCGAACACCGGGGAGCTGTTTTTT; CDR3aa: CASSYSPGSNTGELFF
j_gene: TRBJ2-2; v_gene: TRBV18; abundance: .; d_gene: .; CDR3nt: TGTGCCAGCTCACCACAGACAGATCGGGAGCTGTTTTTT; CDR3aa: CASSPQTDRELFF
j_gene: TRBJ1-4; v_gene: TRBV7-9; abundance: few; d_gene: TRBD1; CDR3nt: TGTGCCAGCAGCCGACAGGGCTCAACTAATGAAAAACTGTTTTTT; CDR3aa: CASSRQGSTNEKLFF
j_gene: TRBJ1-2; v_gene: TRBV20-1; abundance: .; d_gene: .; CDR3nt: TGCAGTGCTACCGGGCGGGATGGCTACACCTTC; CDR3aa: CSATGRDGYTF
j_gene: TRBJ2-1; v_gene: TRBV29-1; abundance: .; d_gene: TRBD2; CDR3nt: TGCAGCGTTAGCGGGGCTGGCTACAATGAGCAGTTCTTC; CDR3aa: CSVSGAGYNEQFF
j_gene: TRBJ2-1; v_gene: TRBV19; abundance: .; d_gene: .; CDR3nt: TGTGCCAGTAGTAATATAGAAAACAATGAGCAGTTCTTC; CDR3aa: CASSNIENNEQFF
j_gene: TRBJ2-7; v_gene: TRBV7-9; abundance: .; d_gene: .; CDR3nt: TGTGCCAGCAGCGTCCCTACAGGGCACCTCTCCTACGAGCAGTACTTC; CDR3aa: CASSVPTGHLSYEQYF
j_gene: TRBJ2-5; v_gene: TRBV11-2; abundance: .; d_gene: .; CDR3nt: TGTGCCAGCAGCCGTTACGAGGAAGAGACCCAGTACTTC; CDR3aa: CASSRYEEETQYF
j_gene: TRBJ2-7; v_gene: TRBV19; abundance: large; d_gene: TRBD2; CDR3nt: TGTGCCAGTAGTTCGACTAGCAGCAGCTCCTACGAGCAGTACTTC; CDR3aa: CASSSTSSSSYEQYF
j_gene: TRBJ1-1; v_gene: TRBV30; abundance: .; d_gene: TRBD1; CDR3nt: TGTGCCTGGAGTCCAGGGGGTCGTGAAGCTTTCTTT; CDR3aa: CAWSPGGREAFF
j_gene: TRBJ1-5; v_gene: TRBV6-5; abundance: .; d_gene: TRBD1; CDR3nt: TGTGCCAGCAGTTTCACAGGGGGAAGCAATCAGCCCCAGCATTTT; CDR3aa: CASSFTGGSNQPQHF
j_gene: TRBJ2-2; v_gene: TRBV11-2; abundance: .; d_gene: .; CDR3nt: TGTGCCAGCAGCTTAGACAGGCTCGGGGAGCTGTTTTTT; CDR3aa: CASSLDRLGELFF
j_gene: TRBJ2-7; v_gene: TRBV5-1; abundance: .; d_gene: TRBD1; CDR3nt: TGCGCCAGCAGCTTGGTTACACGAGGACAGGGGGGTTACGAGCAGTACTTC; CDR3aa: CASSLVTRGQGGYEQYF
j_gene: TRBJ1-1; v_gene: TRBV19; abundance: .; d_gene: .; CDR3nt: TGTGCCAGTAGCCTGAGGCCAGGGGATTTTGAAGCTTTCTTT; CDR3aa: CASSLRPGDFEAFF
j_gene: TRBJ2-1; v_gene: TRBV21-1; abundance: .; d_gene: .; CDR3nt: TGTGCCAGCCCTTTCGGGAACTTCTCCTACAATGAGCAGTTCTTC; CDR3aa: CASPFGNFSYNEQFF
j_gene: TRBJ1-2; v_gene: TRBV4-1; abundance: .; d_gene: .; CDR3nt: TGCGCCAGCAGCCAAGATTCCCAACACCCAACCGACTATGGCTACACCTTC; CDR3aa: CASSQDSQHPTDYGYTF